The present T cell receptor beta chain was sequenced within a study of T-cell reconstitution after alpha-beta-depleted transplantation in children. Molecular barcoding with unique molecular identifiers was used for the TCRbeta library. MiXCR, applied by TCRdb to the PCR reads, yields one record per CDR3 protein. The sample yields about 610,000 distinct CDR3 sequences, roughly a tenth seen once. Germline lookup yields CDR1 LGHDT and CDR2 YNNKEL (reference sequence). The CDR3 consists of 14 residues. Deletions cut 4 bases from V and 8 bases from J, with 15 bases between. This clonotype was counted at least ten times.

The TCR originated in a human donor who donated a stem cell graft to a child with acute myeloid leukemia. This chain joins TRBV3-1 and TRBJ2-1; D tentatively reads TRBD1 or TRBD2 (6 bases each). The source material was PBMCs from the stem cell graft donor, sampled from the stem cell graft. The CDR3 sequence is CASSPPRGRDEQFF. CDR3 in DNA: TGTGCCAGCAGCCCTCCCCGGGGGCGCGATGAGCAGTTCTTC.